This T cell receptor beta chain was found in a study of vaccination effects on CD4 cells after COVID-19. On this clone: Its antigen is unknown.

Study-wide results and caveats: A shortage of convalescent patients and an absence of early post-infection timepoints characterized the study.

Within the ViraFEST assay, antigen-specific CD4+ T cells underwent expansion with viral peptide pools prior to sequencing. With 9 to 11 days of culture completed, CD4+ T cells were isolated. Vaccination of participants consisted of two doses of either the BNT162b2 or mRNA-1273 vaccine. Prior SARS-CoV-2 infection was absent in the vaccine recipients, as shown by negative nucleocapsid antibodies. In culture with about 9.7 IU/ml IL-2 and about 9.7 ug/ml peptides, PBMC were grown at some 2 million per well. Cultures had half their medium replaced with IL-2 medium on days 3 and 7. V was cut by 1 base and J by 4 bases, with 10 bases left in between. Germline V gene data show CDR1 as SGHTA and CDR2 as FQGNSA. The CDR3 has 14 residues. The method was immunoSEQ multiplex PCR; TCRdb's version includes in-frame clones alone and lacks a portion of them. The profile shows about 24,000 clones, about three quarters of them singletons.

The clonotype comes from a human donor who received a COVID-19 vaccine. This material consisted of CD4+ T cells from PBMCs cultured with HCoV-NL63 spike peptides, taken after COVID-19 vaccination. The J gene is TRBJ2-5, the V gene TRBV7-2, with a possible D match to TRBD2 (6 bases). The CDR3 DNA reads as TGTGCCAGCAGCTTAGATAGCGGCGGAGAGACCCAGTACTTC. It encodes CASSLDSGGETQYF. Looking up the rest from reference TRBV7-2 and TRBJ2-5 gives the full variable domain: GAGVSQSPSNKVTEKGKDVELRCDPISGHTALYWYRQSLGQGLEFLIYFQGNSAPDKSGLPSDRFSAERTGGSVSTLTIQRTQQEDSAVYLCASSLDSGGETQYFGPGTRLLVL.